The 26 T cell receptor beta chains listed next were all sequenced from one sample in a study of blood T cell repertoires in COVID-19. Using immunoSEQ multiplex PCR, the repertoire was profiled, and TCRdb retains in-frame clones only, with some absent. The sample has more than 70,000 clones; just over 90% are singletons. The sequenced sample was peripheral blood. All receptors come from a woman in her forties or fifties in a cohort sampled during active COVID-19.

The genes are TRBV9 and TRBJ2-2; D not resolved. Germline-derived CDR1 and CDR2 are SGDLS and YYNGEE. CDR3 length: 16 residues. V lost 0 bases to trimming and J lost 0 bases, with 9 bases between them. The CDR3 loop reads CASSVGADPNTGELFF. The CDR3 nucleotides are TGTGCCAGCAGCGTAGGGGCAGACCCGAACACCGGGGAGCTGTTTTTT. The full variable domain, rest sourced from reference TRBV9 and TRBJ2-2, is DSGVTQTPKHLITATGQRVTLRCSPRSGDLSVYWYQQSLDQGLQFLIQYYNGEERAKGNILERFSAQQFPDLHSELNLSSLELGDSALYFCASSVGADPNTGELFFGEGSRLTVL.

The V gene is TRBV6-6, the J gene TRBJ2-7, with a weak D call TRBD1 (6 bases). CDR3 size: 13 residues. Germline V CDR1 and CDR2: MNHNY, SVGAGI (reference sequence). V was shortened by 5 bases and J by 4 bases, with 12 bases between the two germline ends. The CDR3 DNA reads TGTGCCAGCAGTCGGGACACGCGGTACGAGCAGTACTTC. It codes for CASSRDTRYEQYF.

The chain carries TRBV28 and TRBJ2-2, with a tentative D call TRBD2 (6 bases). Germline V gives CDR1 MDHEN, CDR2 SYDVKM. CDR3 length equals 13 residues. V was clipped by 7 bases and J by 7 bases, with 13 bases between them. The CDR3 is CASIRREVGELFF. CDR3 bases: TGTGCCAGCATTCGCAGGGAGGTCGGGGAGCTGTTTTTT.

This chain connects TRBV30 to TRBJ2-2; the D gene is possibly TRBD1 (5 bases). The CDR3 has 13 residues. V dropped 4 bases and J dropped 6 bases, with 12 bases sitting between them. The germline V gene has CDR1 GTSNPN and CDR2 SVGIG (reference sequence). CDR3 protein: CAWTGSGSGELFF. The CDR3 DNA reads TGTGCCTGGACAGGGTCCGGTTCCGGGGAGCTGTTTTTT.

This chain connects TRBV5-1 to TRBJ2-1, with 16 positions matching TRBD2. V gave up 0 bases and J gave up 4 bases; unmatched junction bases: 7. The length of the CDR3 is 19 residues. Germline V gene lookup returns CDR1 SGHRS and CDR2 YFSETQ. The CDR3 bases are TGCGCCAGCAGCTTGGAGGGGACTAGCGGGGGGGCGAATTACAATGAGCAGTTCTTC. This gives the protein CASSLEGTSGGANYNEQFF.

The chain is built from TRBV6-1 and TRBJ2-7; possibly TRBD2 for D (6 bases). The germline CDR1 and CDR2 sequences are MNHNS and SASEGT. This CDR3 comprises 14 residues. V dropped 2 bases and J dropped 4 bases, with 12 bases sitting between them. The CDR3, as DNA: TGTGCCAGCAGTGAACCCCCAGGGAGGTACGAGCAGTACTTC. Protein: CASSEPPGRYEQYF.

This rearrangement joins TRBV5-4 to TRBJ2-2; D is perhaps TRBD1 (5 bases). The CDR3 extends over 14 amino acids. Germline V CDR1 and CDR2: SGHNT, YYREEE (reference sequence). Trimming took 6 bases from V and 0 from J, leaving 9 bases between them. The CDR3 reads CASTRTPNTGELFF. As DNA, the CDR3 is TGTGCCAGCACCAGGACACCGAACACCGGGGAGCTGTTTTTT.

The CDR3 nucleotides are TGTGCCTGCCAGTACGATTCACCCCTCCACTTT. Its translation is CACQYDSPLHF. The chain combines TRBV30 with TRBJ1-6, with unresolved D. CDR3 size: 11 residues. Between the trimmed V and J ends, which lost 6 bases and 8 bases, there was a span of 8 bases. Germline V gene lookup returns CDR1 GTSNPN and CDR2 SVGIG (reference sequence).

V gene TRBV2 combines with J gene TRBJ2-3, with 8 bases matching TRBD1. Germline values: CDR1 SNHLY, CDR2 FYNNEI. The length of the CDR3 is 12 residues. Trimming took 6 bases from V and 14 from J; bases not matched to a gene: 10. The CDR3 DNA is TGTGCCAGCAGCTTAGACAGGGGAAAATCGTATTTT. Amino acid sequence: CASSLDRGKSYF.

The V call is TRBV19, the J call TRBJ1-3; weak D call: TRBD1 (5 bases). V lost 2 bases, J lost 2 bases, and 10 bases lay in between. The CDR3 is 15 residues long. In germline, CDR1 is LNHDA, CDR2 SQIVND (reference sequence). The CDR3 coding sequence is TGTGCCAGTAGTATAACCCCCAGGGCTGGAAACACCATATATTTT. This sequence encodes CASSITPRAGNTIYF. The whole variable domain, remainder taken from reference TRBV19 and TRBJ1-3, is DGGITQSPKYLFRKEGQNVTLSCEQNLNHDAMYWYRQDPGQGLRLIYYSQIVNDFQKGDIAEGYSVSREKKESFPLTVTSAQKNPTAFYLCASSITPRAGNTIYFGEGSWLTVV.

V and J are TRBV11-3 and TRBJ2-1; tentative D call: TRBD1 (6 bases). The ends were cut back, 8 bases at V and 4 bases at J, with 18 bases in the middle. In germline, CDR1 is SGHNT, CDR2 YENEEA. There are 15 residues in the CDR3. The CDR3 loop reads CASGLDSAAYNEQFF. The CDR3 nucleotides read TGTGCCAGCGGTCTGGACAGCGCAGCTTACAATGAGCAGTTCTTC.

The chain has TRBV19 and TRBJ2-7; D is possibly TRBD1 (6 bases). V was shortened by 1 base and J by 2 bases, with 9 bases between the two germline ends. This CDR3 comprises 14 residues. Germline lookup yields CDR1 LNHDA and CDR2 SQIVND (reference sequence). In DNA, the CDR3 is TGTGCCAGTAGTATAGGGACAGTGACCTACGAGCAGTACTTC. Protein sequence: CASSIGTVTYEQYF.

The CDR3 region is CASSLGGEKLFF. The CDR3 DNA sequence: TGTGCCAGCAGTTTGGGAGGTGAAAAACTGTTTTTT. The rearrangement joins TRBV12-3 or TRBV12-4 to TRBJ1-4; D unresolved. Trimming took 3 bases from V and 7 from J, leaving 6 bases between them. This CDR3 is built from 12 residues.

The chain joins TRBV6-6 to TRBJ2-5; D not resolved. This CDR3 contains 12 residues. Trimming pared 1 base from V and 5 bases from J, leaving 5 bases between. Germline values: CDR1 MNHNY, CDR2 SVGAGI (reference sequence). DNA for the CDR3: TGTGCCAGCAGTTACTACGGGGAGACCCAGTACTTC. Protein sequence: CASSYYGETQYF.

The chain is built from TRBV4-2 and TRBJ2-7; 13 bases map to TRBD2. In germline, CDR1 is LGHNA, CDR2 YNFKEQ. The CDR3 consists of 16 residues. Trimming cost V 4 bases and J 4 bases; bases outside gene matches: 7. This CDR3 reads CASSPQLAGGRYEQYF. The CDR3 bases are TGTGCCAGCAGCCCACAACTAGCGGGGGGGCGGTACGAGCAGTACTTC.

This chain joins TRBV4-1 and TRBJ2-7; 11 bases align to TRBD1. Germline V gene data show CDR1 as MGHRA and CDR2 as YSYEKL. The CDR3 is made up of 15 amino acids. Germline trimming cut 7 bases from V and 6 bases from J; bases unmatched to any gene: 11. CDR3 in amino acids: CASTTTRDRGVEQYF. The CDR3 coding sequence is TGCGCCAGCACCACAACCCGGGACAGGGGGGTCGAGCAGTACTTC.

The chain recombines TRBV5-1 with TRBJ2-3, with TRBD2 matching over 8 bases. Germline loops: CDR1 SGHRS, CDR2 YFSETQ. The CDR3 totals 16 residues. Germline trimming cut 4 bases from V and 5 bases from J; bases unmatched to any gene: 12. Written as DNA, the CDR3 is TGCGCCAGCAGCAAGGGGTTGACTAGCGAAGGAGATACGCAGTATTTT. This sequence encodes CASSKGLTSEGDTQYF.

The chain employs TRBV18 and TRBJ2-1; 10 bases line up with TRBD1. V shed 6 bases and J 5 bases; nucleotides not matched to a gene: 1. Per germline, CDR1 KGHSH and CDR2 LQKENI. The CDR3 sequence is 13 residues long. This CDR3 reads CASSGTGDNEQFF. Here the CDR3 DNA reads TGTGCCAGCTCCGGGACAGGGGACAATGAGCAGTTCTTC.

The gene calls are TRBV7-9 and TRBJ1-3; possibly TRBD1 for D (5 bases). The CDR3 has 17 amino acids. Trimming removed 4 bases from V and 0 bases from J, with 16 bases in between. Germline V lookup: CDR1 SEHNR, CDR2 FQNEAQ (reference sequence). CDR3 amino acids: CASSSKQEPYSGNTIYF. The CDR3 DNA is TGTGCCAGCAGCTCGAAACAGGAACCCTACTCTGGAAACACCATATATTTT.

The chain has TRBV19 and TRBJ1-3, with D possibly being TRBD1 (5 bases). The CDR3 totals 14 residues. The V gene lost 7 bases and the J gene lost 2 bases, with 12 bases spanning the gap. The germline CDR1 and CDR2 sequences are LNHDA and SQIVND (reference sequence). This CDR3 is CASISGGAGNTIYF. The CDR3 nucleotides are TGTGCCAGTATCTCGGGGGGAGCTGGAAACACCATATATTTT.

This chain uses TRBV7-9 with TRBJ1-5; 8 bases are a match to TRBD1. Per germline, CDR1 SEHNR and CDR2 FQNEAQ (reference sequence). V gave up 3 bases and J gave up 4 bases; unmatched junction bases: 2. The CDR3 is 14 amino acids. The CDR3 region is CASSLTGENQPQHF. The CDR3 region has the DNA TGTGCCAGCAGCTTGACAGGGGAGAATCAGCCCCAGCATTTT.

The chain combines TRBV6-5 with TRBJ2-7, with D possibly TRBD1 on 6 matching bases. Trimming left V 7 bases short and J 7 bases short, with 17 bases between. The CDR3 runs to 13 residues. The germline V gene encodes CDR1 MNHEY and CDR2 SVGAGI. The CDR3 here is CASTLDSLGEQYF. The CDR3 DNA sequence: TGTGCCAGCACCCTGGACAGCCTAGGAGAGCAGTACTTC.

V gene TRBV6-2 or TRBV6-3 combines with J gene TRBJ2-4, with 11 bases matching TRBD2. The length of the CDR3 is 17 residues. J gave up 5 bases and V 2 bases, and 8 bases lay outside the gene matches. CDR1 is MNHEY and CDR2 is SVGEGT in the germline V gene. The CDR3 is CASSYRLAGGRENIQYF. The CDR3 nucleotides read TGTGCCAGCAGTTACCGGCTAGCGGGAGGTAGGGAAAACATTCAGTACTTC.

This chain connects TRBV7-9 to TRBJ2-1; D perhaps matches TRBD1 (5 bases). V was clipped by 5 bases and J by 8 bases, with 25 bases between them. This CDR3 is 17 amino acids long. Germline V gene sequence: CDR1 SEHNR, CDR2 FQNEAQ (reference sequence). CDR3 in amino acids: CASSPGLRGQMVDEQFF. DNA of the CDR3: TGTGCCAGCAGCCCAGGATTAAGGGGCCAAATGGTCGATGAGCAGTTCTTC.

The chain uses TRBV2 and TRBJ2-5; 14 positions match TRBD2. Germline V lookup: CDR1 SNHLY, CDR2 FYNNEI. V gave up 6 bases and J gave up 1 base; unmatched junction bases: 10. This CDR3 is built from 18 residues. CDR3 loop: CASSPPGTSGRSQETQYF. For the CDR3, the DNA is TGTGCCAGCAGCCCTCCCGGGACTAGCGGGAGATCCCAAGAGACCCAGTACTTC.

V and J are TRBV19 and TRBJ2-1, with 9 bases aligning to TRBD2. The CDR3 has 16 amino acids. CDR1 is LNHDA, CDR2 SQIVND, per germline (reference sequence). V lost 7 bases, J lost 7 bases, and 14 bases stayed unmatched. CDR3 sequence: CASTQTSGRASNEQFF. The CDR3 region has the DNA TGTGCCAGTACCCAGACTAGCGGAAGGGCCAGTAATGAGCAGTTCTTC.